Listed below are T cell receptor beta chains from one sample, sequenced in a study of metastatic and nonmetastatic thyroid tumors. Through MiXCR, TCRdb re-clonotyped the PCR reads. Of tens of thousands of clones listed, roughly 23% are singletons. Sequences were obtained from blood. Receptors were obtained from a male donor with papillary thyroid cancer or a benign thyroid nodule (not recorded which). Some clones in this sample may be carry-over from other donors' samples. Both conserved end residues are part of each CDR3. Each record gives: clone size, V gene, J gene, D gene, CDR3 DNA, CDR3 protein. D genes are given only for firm matches. Size tells how often a clone was seen (once, few, many) or the class of an expanded clone, and some rows leave it out.

.	TRBV11-3	TRBJ2-7	TRBD2	TGTGCCAGCAGCGCGACTAGCGGGACCCCCTCCGAGCAGTACTTC	CASSATSGTPSEQYF
.	TRBV6-2/TRBV6-3	TRBJ2-5	.	TGTGCCAGCAGTTCTCAATTGGGGACCCAGTACTTC	CASSSQLGTQYF
.	TRBV6-2/TRBV6-3	TRBJ2-7	.	TGTGCCAGCAGCCGCCCTCTAAAGGTACCCTCCTACGAGCAGTACTTC	CASSRPLKVPSYEQYF
.	TRBV3-1	TRBJ1-5	.	TGTGCCAGCAGCCAAGATTGGTCTACGGATCAGCCCCAGCATTTT	CASSQDWSTDQPQHF
many	TRBV29-1	TRBJ2-1	TRBD2	TGCAGCGTTGAAGGTAGCGGGAATGTAAATGAGCAGTTCTTC	CSVEGSGNVNEQFF
many	TRBV20-1	TRBJ2-1	.	TGCAGTGCTACCCCCTCCAACAATGAGCAGTTCTTC	CSATPSNNEQFF
few	TRBV6-1	TRBJ2-7	.	TGTGCCAGCAGAGACAAAAACTCCTACGAGCAGTACTTC	CASRDKNSYEQYF
many	TRBV29-1	TRBJ2-6	TRBD1	TGCAGCGTTGGCGGACAGGGGGATTTATCTGGGGCCAACGTCCTGACTTTC	CSVGGQGDLSGANVLTF
many	TRBV20-1	TRBJ2-6	.	TGCAGTGCTAGAGATGCCCTGGTGGGTTCTGGGGCCAACGTCCTGACTTTC	CSARDALVGSGANVLTF
many	TRBV7-9	TRBJ1-1	.	TGTGCCAGCAGCTTACCAGGAAGGAACACTGAAGCTTTCTTT	CASSLPGRNTEAFF
.	TRBV24-1	TRBJ2-3	.	TGTGCCACCAGTGACCCAAACCCTACTAGCACAGATACGCAGTATTTT	CATSDPNPTSTDTQYF